This T cell receptor beta chain was identified in a study of T cell responses to AZD1222 COVID-19 vaccine. From germline, CDR1 is LGHNT and CDR2 FRNRAP. The CDR3 totals 15 residues. The V and J ends lost 1 base and 1 base, in that order; junction bases with no gene match: 3. Assay: immunoSEQ multiplex PCR; the TCRdb copy retains only in-frame clones and omits some. The sample carries roughly 150,000 clones, 94% recorded once. V usage is TRBV12-5 and J usage is TRBJ1-1, with 7 bases that match TRBD1. The sequencing used peripheral blood, collected 28 days after the second AZD1222 dose. The TCR comes from an adult who received the AZD1222 COVID-19 vaccine. CDR3 bases: TGTGCTAGTGGTTTGGGGAGGACAGGGAACACTGAAGCTTTCTTT. It translates to CASGLGRTGNTEAFF.